This T cell receptor (beta chain) was captured in a study of post-analysis software for immune sequencing data. Prepared TCR beta cDNA libraries contained unique molecular identifiers. TCRdb processed the PCR reads anew with MiXCR; each CDR3 protein has one entry. The sample includes about 820,000 distinct CDR3 sequences, around 53% of them seen just once. Sequencing was performed on blood. The sequence derives from a girl aged 10 to 17 with multiple sclerosis.

Here the CDR3 DNA reads TGTGCCAGCAGTCCGCGTATCCAGACTCGCGAGCAGTACTTC. This translates into CASSPRIQTREQYF. The J gene is TRBJ2-7, the V gene TRBV12-3 or TRBV12-4; D not certain. Between the trimmed V and J ends, which lost 5 bases and 6 bases, there was a span of 17 bases. This CDR3 region has 14 residues.